The sequence of this TCR beta chain was determined in a study of T-cell memory formation after mild COVID-19. TCRdb analysed the 5' RACE reads with MiXCR anew, one entry per CDR3 protein. This table holds approximately 500,000 distinct CDR3 sequences, roughly 25% found once. This clonotype was picked up a small number of times. The CDR3 has 15 amino acids. Trimming cost V 6 bases and J 6 bases; bases outside gene matches: 11. The sample taken for sequencing was PBMCs or a T cell subset sorted from them (not recorded which). The sequence derives from an adult woman who had mild COVID-19 (a few samples of this study predate the infection). Cell type and time point are not known. This chain uses TRBV12-3 or TRBV12-4 with TRBJ2-1, with TRBD2 matching over 7 bases. The CDR3 DNA follows: TGTGCCAGCAGCCCTGGGGCTAGCGGAATCAATGAGCAGTTCTTC. It encodes CASSPGASGINEQFF.